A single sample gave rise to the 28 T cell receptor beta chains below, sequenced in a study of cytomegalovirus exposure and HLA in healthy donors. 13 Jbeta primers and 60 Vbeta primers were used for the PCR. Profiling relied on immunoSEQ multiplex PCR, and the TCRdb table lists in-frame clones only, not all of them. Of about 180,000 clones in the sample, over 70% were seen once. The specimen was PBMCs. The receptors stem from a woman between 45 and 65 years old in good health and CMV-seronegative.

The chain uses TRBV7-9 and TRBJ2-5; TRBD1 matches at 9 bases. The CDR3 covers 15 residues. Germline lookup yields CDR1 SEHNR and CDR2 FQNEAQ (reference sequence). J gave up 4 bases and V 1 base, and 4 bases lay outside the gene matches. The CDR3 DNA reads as TGTGCCAGCAGCTTAGGGGACAGGGTATCAGAGACCCAGTACTTC. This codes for CASSLGDRVSETQYF.

The CDR3, as DNA: TGTGCCAGCAGTCGTACCCCCGGAGGACTAGCGGGGAGAGATACGCAGTATTTT. Translation: CASSRTPGGLAGRDTQYF. V gene TRBV27 combines with J gene TRBJ2-3; TRBD2 aligns across 12 bases. Germline V gene lookup returns CDR1 MNHEY and CDR2 SMNVEV (reference sequence). The CDR3 sequence is 18 residues long. With 5 bases clipped from V and 5 bases from J, the junction kept 14 bases outside the gene matches.

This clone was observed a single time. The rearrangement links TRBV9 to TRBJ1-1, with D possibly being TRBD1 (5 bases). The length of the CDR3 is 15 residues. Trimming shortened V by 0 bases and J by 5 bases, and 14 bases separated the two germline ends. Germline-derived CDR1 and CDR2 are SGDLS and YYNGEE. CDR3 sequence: CASSVDHRQGTEAFF. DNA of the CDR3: TGTGCCAGCAGCGTAGACCACAGGCAGGGAACTGAAGCTTTCTTT.

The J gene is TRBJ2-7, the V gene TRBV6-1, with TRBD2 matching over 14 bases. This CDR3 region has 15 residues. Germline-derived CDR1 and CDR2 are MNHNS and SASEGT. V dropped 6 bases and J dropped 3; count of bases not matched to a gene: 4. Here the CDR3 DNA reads TGTGCCAGCAGGAGACTAGCGGGGGGGCTCTACGAGCAGTACTTC. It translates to CASRRLAGGLYEQYF.

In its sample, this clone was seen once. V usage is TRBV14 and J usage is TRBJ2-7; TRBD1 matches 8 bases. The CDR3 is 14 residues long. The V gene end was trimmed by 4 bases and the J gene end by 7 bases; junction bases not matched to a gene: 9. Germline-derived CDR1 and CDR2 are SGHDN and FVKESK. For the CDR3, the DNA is TGTGCCAGCAGCCCGTGGGACAGGTCTTCGGAGCAGTACTTC. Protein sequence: CASSPWDRSSEQYF.

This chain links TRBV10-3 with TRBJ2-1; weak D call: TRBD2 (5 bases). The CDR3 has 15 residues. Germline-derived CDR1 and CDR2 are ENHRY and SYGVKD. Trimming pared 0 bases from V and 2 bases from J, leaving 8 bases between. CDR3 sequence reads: CAISESRETYNEQFF. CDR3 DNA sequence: TGTGCCATCAGTGAGTCGAGGGAGACCTACAATGAGCAGTTCTTC.

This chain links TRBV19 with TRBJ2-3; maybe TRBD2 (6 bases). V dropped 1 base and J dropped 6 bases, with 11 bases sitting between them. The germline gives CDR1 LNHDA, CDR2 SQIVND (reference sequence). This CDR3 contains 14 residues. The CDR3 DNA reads TGTGCCAGTAGTATAGGCAGCGGGCTGGATACGCAGTATTTT. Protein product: CASSIGSGLDTQYF.

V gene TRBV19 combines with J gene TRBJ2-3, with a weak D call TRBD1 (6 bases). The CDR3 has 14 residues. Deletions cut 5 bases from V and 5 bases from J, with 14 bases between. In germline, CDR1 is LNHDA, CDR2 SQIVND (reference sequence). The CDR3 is CASSPRGIGDTQYF. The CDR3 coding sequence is TGTGCCAGTAGTCCCAGGGGTATCGGAGATACGCAGTATTTT.

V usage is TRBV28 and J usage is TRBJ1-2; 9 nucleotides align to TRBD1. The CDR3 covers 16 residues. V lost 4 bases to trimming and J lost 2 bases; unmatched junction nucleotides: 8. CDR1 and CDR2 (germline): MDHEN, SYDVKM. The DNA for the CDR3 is TGTGCCAGCAGTTGGGGGGACAGGGCAACCAACTATGGCTACACCTTC. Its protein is CASSWGDRATNYGYTF.

CDR3 bases: TGTGCCAGCAGCGCCTCCACCCTTGTCCACGGGCAGTACTTC. Its translation is CASSASTLVHGQYF. The chain combines TRBV9 with TRBJ2-7; the D is unclear. V lost 3 bases, J lost 9 bases, and 19 bases lay in between. The CDR3 is 14 amino acids. Germline lookup yields CDR1 SGDLS and CDR2 YYNGEE.

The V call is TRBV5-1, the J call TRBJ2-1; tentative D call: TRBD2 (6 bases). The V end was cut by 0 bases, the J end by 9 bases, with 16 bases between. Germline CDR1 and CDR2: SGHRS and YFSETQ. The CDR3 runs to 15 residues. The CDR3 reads CASSLAKGLGGEQFF. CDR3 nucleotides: TGCGCCAGCAGCTTGGCCAAGGGGCTGGGGGGTGAGCAGTTCTTC.

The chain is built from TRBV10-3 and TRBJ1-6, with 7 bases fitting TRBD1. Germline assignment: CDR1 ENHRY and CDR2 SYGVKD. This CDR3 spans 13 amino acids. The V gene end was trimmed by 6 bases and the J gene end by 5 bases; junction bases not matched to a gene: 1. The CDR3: CAIRGQNNSPLHF. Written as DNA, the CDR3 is TGTGCCATCAGGGGACAGAATAATTCACCCCTCCACTTT.

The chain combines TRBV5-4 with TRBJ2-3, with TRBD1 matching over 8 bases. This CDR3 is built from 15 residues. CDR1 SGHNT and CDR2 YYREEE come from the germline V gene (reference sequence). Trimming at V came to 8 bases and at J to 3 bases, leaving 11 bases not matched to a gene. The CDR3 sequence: CASTPPGQVTDTQYF. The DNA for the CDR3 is TGTGCCAGTACCCCACCGGGACAGGTTACAGATACGCAGTATTTT.

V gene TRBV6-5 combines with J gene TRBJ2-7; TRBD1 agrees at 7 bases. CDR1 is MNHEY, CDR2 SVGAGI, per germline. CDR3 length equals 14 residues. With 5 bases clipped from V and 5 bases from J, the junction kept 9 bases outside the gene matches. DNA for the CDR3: TGTGCCAGCAGTGATCCGACAGGGCCGAACGAGCAGTACTTC. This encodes CASSDPTGPNEQYF.

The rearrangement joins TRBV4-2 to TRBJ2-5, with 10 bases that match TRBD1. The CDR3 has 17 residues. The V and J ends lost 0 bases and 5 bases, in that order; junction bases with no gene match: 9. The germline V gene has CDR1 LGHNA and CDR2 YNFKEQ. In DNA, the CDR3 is TGTGCCAGCAGCCAAGACCCGGGACAGGGGTCGGCCGAGACCCAGTACTTC. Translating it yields CASSQDPGQGSAETQYF.

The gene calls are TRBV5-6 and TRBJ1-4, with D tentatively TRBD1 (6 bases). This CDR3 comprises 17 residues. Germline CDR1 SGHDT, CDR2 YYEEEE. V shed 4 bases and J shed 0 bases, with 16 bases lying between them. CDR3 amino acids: CASSLIGQISTNEKLFF. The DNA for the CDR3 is TGTGCCAGCAGCCTCATTGGACAGATTTCAACTAATGAAAAACTGTTTTTT.

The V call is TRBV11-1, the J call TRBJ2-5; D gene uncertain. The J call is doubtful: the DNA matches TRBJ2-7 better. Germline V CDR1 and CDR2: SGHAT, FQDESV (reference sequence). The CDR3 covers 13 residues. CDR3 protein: CASSSLNRYEQYF. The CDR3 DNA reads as TGTGCCAGCAGCTCCCTCAATCGCTACGAGCAGTACTTC.

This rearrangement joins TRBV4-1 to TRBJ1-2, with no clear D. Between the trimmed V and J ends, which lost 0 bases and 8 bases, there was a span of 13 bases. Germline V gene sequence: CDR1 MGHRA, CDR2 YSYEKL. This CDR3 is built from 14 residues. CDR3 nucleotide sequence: TGCGCCAGCAGCCAAGATGGGCAGATCTTGGGCTACACCTTC. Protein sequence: CASSQDGQILGYTF.

The CDR3 nucleotides are TGCGCCAGCACCTTCGGGACTAGCGGGAGCTATGAGCAGTTCTTC. Its protein product is CASTFGTSGSYEQFF. The genes are TRBV5-1 and TRBJ2-1, with 14 positions matching TRBD2. The ends lost 6 bases at V and 8 bases at J; junction bases unmatched: 7. The CDR3 is 15 residues long. CDR1 and CDR2 from the germline V gene are SGHRS and YFSETQ.

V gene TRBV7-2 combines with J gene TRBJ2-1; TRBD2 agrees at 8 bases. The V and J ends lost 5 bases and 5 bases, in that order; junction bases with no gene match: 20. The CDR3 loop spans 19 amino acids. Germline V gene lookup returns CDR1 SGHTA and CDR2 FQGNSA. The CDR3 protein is CASSLQVRVSSGYDNEQFF. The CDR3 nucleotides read TGTGCCAGCAGCCTACAGGTCAGGGTGTCTAGCGGGTACGACAATGAGCAGTTCTTC.

The CDR3, as DNA: TGTGCCAGCCTAGAAAATGAGCAGTTCTTC. Translation gives CASLENEQFF. This sequence joins TRBV2 and TRBJ2-1; no clear D gene. Germline CDR1 reads SNHLY; CDR2 reads FYNNEI. The CDR3 sequence is 10 residues long. V was pared by 8 bases and J by 7 bases, with 6 bases between.

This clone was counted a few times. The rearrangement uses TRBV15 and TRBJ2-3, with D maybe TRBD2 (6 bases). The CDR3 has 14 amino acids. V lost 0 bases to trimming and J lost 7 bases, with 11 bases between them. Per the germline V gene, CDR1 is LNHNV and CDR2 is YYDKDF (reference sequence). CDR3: CATSREGGGYTQYF. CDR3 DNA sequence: TGTGCCACCAGCAGAGAAGGTGGGGGGTATACGCAGTATTTT. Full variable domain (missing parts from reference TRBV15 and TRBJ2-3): DAMVIQNPRYQVTQFGKPVTLSCSQTLNHNVMYWYQQKSSQAPKLLFHYYDKDFNNEADTPDNFQSRRPNTSFCFLDIRSPGLGDTAMYLCATSREGGGYTQYFGPGTRLTVL.

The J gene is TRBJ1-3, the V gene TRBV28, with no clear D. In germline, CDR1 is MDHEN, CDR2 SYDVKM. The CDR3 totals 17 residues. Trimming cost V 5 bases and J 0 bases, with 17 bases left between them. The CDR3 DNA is TGTGCCAGCAGTCTCCCCTCGAGAGGCAGCTCTGGAAACACCATATATTTT. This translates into CASSLPSRGSSGNTIYF.

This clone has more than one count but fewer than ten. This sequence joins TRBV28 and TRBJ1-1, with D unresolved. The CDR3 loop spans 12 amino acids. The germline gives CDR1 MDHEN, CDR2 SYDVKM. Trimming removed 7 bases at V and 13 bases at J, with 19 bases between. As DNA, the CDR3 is TGTGCCAGCATTCACCCTTCGGGGAATCTTTTCTTT. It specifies CASIHPSGNLFF.

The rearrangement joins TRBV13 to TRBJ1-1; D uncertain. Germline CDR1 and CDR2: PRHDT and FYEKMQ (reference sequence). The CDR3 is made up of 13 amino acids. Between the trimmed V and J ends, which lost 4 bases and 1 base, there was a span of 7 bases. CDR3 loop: CASSSDKNTEAFF. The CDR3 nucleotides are TGTGCCAGCAGCTCCGACAAGAACACTGAAGCTTTCTTT.

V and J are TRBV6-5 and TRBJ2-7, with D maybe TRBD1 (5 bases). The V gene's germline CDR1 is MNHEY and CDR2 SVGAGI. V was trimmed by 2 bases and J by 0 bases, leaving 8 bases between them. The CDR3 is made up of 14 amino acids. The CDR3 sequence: CASSYADNSYEQYF. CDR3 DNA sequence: TGTGCCAGCAGTTACGCGGACAACTCCTACGAGCAGTACTTC.

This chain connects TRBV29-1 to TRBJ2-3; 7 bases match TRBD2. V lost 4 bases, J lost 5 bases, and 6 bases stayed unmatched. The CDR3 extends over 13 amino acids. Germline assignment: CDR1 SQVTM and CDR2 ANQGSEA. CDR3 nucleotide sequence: TGCAGCGTTGCACTAGCGCTCTTAGATACGCAGTATTTT. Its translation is CSVALALLDTQYF.

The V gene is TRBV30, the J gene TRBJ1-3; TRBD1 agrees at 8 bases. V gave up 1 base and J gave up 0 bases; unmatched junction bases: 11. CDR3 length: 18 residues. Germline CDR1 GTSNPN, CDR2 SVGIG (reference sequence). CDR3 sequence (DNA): TGTGCCTGGAGTGGAAAAACAGGACAGGGAAACTCTGGAAACACCATATATTTT. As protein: CAWSGKTGQGNSGNTIYF.